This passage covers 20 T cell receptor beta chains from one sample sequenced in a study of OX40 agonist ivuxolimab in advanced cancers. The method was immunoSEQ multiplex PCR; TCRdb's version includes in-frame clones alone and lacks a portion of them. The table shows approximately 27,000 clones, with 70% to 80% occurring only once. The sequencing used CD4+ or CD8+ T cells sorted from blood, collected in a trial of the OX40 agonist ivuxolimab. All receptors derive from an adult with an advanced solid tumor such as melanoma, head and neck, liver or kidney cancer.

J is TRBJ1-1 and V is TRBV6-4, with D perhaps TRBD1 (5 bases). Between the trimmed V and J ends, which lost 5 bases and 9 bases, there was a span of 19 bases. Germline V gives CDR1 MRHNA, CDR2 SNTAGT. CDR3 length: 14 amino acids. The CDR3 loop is CASSSRGRDDKAFF. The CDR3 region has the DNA TGTGCCAGCAGTTCCCGGGGCAGGGATGACAAAGCTTTCTTT.

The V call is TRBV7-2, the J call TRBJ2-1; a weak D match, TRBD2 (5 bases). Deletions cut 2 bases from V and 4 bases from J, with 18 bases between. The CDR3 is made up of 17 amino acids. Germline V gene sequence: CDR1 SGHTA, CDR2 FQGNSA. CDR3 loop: CASSLIRRGPRYNEQFF. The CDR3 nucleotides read TGTGCCAGCAGCTTAATAAGGAGAGGGCCAAGGTACAATGAGCAGTTCTTC.

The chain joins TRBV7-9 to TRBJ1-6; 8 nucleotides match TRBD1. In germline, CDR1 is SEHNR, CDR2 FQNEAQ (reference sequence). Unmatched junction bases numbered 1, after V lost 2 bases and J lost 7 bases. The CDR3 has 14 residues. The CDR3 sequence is CASSLWTGNSPLHF. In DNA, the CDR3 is TGTGCCAGCAGCTTATGGACAGGGAATTCACCCCTCCACTTT.

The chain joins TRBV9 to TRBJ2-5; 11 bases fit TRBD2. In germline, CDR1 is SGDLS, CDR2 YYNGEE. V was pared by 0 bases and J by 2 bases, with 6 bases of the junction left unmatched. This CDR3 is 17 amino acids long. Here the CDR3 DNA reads TGTGCCAGCAGCGTAGGAGCTAGCGGGGGGATACAAGAGACCCAGTACTTC. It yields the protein CASSVGASGGIQETQYF.

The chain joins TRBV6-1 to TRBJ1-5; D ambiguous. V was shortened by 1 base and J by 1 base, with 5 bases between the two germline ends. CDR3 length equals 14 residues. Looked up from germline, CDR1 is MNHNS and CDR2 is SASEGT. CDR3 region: CASSEEWSNQPQHF. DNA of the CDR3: TGTGCCAGCAGTGAAGAATGGAGCAATCAGCCCCAGCATTTT.

The CDR3 region is CASSRADQNTEAFF. In DNA, the CDR3 is TGTGCCAGCTCACGGGCGGACCAGAACACTGAAGCTTTCTTT. The chain employs TRBV18 and TRBJ1-1; unclear D gene. This CDR3 is built from 14 residues. CDR1 and CDR2 (germline): KGHSH, LQKENI. V lost 4 bases and J 1 base, leaving 10 bases between the germline ends.

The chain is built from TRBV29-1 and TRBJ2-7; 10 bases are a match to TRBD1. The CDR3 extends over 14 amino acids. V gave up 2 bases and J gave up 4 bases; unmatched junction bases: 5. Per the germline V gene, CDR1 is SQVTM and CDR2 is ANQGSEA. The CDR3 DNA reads TGCAGCGTTGAATTGCCGGGACAGGGGTACGAGCAGTACTTC. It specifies CSVELPGQGYEQYF.

The CDR3 region is CASSSTGGGNTIYF. The DNA of the CDR3 is TGTGCCAGCAGTTCTACAGGGGGCGGAAACACCATATATTTT. The chain uses TRBV5-5 and TRBJ1-3, with 9 positions matching TRBD1. Per germline, CDR1 SGHKS and CDR2 YYEKEE (reference sequence). Germline trimming cut 5 bases from V and 4 bases from J; bases unmatched to any gene: 4. The CDR3 length is 14 residues. Full variable domain (remainder filled in from reference TRBV5-5 and TRBJ1-3): DAGVTQSPTHLIKTRGQQVTLRCSPISGHKSVSWYQQVLGQGPQFIFQYYEKEERGRGNFPDRFSARQFPNYSSELNVNALLLGDSALYLCASSSTGGGNTIYFGEGSWLTVV.

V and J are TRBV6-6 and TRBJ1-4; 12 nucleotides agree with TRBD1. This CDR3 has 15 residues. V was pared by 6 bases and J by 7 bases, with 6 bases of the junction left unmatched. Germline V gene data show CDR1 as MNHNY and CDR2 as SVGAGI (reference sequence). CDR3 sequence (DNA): TGTGCCAGCAGCTCCGGGACAGGGGGCTTTGAAAAACTGTTTTTT. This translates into CASSSGTGGFEKLFF.

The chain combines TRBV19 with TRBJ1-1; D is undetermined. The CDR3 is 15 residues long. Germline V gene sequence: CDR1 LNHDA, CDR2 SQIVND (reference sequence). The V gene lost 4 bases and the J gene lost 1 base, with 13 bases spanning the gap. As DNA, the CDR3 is TGTGCCAGTAGTAAGCACGGGTCTCCGAACACTGAAGCTTTCTTT. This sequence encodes CASSKHGSPNTEAFF.

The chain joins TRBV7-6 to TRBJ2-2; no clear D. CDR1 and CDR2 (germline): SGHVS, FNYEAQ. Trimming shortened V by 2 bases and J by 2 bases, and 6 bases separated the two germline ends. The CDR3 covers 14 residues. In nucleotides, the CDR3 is TGTGCCAGCAGCTTAACAACTAACACCGGGGAGCTGTTTTTT. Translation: CASSLTTNTGELFF.

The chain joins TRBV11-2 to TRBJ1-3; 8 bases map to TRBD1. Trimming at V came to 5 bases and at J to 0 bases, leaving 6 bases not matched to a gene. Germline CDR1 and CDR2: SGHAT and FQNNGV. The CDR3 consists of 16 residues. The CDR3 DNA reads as TGTGCCAGCAGCCTAACAGGGGGGAGCTCTGGAAACACCATATATTTT. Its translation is CASSLTGGSSGNTIYF.

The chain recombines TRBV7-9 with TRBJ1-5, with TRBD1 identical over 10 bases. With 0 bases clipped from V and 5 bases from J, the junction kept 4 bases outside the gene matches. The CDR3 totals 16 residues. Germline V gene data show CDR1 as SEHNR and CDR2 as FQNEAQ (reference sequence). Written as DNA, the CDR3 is TGTGCCAGCAGCTTAGCGGGGGACAGGGGTTATCAGCCCCAGCATTTT. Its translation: CASSLAGDRGYQPQHF. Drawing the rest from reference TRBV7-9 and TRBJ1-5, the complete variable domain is DTGVSQNPRHKITKRGQNVTFRCDPISEHNRLYWYRQTLGQGPEFLTYFQNEAQLEKSRLLSDRFSAERPKGSFSTLEIQRTEQGDSAMYLCASSLAGDRGYQPQHFGDGTRLSIL.

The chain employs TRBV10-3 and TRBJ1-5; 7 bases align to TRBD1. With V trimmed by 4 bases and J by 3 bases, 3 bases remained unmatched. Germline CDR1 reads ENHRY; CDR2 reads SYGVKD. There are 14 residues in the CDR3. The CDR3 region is CAISGQGPNQPQHF. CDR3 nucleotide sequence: TGTGCCATCAGTGGACAGGGTCCCAATCAGCCCCAGCATTTT.

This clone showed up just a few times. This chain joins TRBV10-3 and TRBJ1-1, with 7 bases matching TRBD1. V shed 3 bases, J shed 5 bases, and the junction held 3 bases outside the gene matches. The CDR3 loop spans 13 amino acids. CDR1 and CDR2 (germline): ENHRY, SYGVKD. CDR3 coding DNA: TGTGCCATCAGTGAAGACAGGGTAACTGAAGCTTTCTTT. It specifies CAISEDRVTEAFF.

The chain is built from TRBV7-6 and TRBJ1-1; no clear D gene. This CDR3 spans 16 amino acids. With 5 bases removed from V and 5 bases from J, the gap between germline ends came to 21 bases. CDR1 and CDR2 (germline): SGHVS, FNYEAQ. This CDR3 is CASSTTSEGWETEAFF. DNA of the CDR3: TGTGCCAGCAGCACAACTTCAGAGGGTTGGGAAACTGAAGCTTTCTTT.

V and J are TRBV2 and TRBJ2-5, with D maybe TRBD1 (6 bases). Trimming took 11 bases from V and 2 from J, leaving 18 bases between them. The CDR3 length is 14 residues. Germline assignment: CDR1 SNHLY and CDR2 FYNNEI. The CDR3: CACRWTEVQETQYF. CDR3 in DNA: TGTGCCTGCCGTTGGACAGAAGTTCAAGAGACCCAGTACTTC.

The CDR3 sequence is CASSFEGGSNEQYF. DNA for the CDR3: TGTGCCAGCAGCTTCGAAGGAGGGAGCAACGAGCAGTACTTC. This sequence joins TRBV9 and TRBJ2-7; D perhaps matches TRBD2 (6 bases). Per germline, CDR1 SGDLS and CDR2 YYNGEE. V gave up 4 bases and J gave up 5 bases, with 16 bases separating them. The CDR3 has 14 amino acids.

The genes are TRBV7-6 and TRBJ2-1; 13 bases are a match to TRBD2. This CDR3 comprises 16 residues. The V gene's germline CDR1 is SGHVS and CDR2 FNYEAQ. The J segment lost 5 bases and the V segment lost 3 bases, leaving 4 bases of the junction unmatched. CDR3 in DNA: TGTGCCAGCAGCTTCTTCGGGACTAGCGGGGACAATGAGCAGTTCTTC. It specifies CASSFFGTSGDNEQFF.

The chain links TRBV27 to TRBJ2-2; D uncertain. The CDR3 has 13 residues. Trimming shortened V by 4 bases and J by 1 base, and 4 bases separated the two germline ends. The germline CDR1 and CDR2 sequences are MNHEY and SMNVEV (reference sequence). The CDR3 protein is CASSYLNTGELFF. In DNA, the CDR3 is TGTGCCAGCAGTTATCTGAACACCGGGGAGCTGTTTTTT.